This T cell receptor (beta chain) was sequenced in a study of OX40 agonist ivuxolimab in advanced cancers. Researchers took blood at baseline, on cycle 4 day 1, and on cycle 7 day 1. V was pared by 4 bases and J by 2 bases, with 14 bases of the junction left unmatched. Germline V gene sequence: CDR1 SGHNT, CDR2 YYREEE (reference sequence). This CDR3 has 18 residues. The repertoire was sequenced with immunoSEQ multiplex PCR; TCRdb's copy has only in-frame clones and lacks some. The table lists about 75,000 clones, about 88% of them singletons. Note on this clone: Antigen: not known.

The study's findings and limits: Circulating CD4+ and CD8+ T cells showed clonal expansion by week 6 at 0.1 to 3.0 mg/kg.

The sample was CD4+ or CD8+ T cells sorted from blood, taken in a trial of the OX40 agonist ivuxolimab. This TCR was sampled from an adult with an advanced solid tumor such as melanoma, head and neck, liver or kidney cancer. This chain uses TRBV5-4 with TRBJ2-3, with 9 positions matching TRBD2. CDR3 nucleotide sequence: TGTGCCAGCAGCCTGGCGGGGGGGGTAGCGGTTCTCACAGATACGCAGTATTTT. Its protein product is CASSLAGGVAVLTDTQYF.